This entry describes one TCR beta chain. The antigen remains undetermined. Method: immunoSEQ multiplex PCR; TCRdb's copy keeps in-frame clones and lacks some. The sample carries 50,000 to 65,000 clones, over 80% recorded once. The data are from a study of OX40 agonist ivuxolimab in advanced cancers. Findings and caveats of the study: More expanded clones were found, on average, in CD8+ than in CD4+ T cells.

The clonotype comes from an adult with an advanced solid tumor such as melanoma, head and neck, liver or kidney cancer. The material was CD4+ or CD8+ T cells sorted from blood, obtained in a trial of the OX40 agonist ivuxolimab.

CDR3 nucleotide sequence: TGTGCCAGCAGCTTGAGTGGGAATGGCTACACCTTC. Its translation: CASSLSGNGYTF. The chain combines TRBV5-5 with TRBJ1-2, with unresolved D. Trimming stripped 1 base from V and 6 bases from J, with 7 bases between. The CDR3 length is 12 residues. Germline values: CDR1 SGHKS, CDR2 YYEKEE (reference sequence).